What follows are 23 T cell receptor beta chains derived from one specimen sequenced in a study of CD8+CD57+ T cells in acquired aplastic anemia. For CDR3 and TCR beta VDJ profiling, genomic DNA was the template used. TCRdb redid the calling of the reads with MiXCR, one entry per CDR3 protein. The table includes approximately 170,000 distinct CDR3 sequences, approximately 52% detected once. Specimen: sorted CD4+, CD8+, or CD8+CD57+ T cells (not recorded which) from PBMCs. All receptors come from a human donor in good health, serving as a control.

This chain joins TRBV7-2 and TRBJ1-2, with D tentatively TRBD1 (5 bases). The ends were cut back, 1 base at V and 0 bases at J, with 9 bases in the middle. The CDR3 has 15 amino acids. CDR1 SGHTA and CDR2 FQGNSA come from the germline V gene. In DNA, the CDR3 is TGTGCCAGCAGCTTAGAAGGGGCTGCTAACTATGGCTACACCTTC. Encoded protein: CASSLEGAANYGYTF.

In regard to this clonotype: A much larger clone is a single base away; this may be a read error. This CDR3 fails to terminate in the conserved phenylalanine or tryptophan, so it likely reflects a read error. The DNA is omitted, as the CDR3 cannot be located on it reliably, and the CDR3 follows TCRdb's listing. This chain joins TRBV28 and TRBJ1-1. Including both end residues, the CDR3 is 12 amino acids long. The germline V gene encodes CDR1 MDHEN and CDR2 SYDVKM. This chain's CDR3 is CASSLSHSESHS.

Many counts were recorded for this clonotype. The gene calls are TRBV5-1 and TRBJ2-1, with D possibly called TRBD1 or TRBD2 (5 bases each). V lost 4 bases, J lost 7 bases, and 15 bases lay in between. Germline V gives CDR1 SGHRS, CDR2 YFSETQ. The CDR3 runs 14 residues. The chain's CDR3 is CASSPGAGKNEQFF. CDR3 DNA sequence: TGCGCCAGCAGCCCCGGGGCAGGGAAGAATGAGCAGTTCTTC.

This clonotype was detected a few times. This chain joins TRBV29-1 and TRBJ2-5; 10 bases align to TRBD1. Germline CDR1 is SQVTM and CDR2 is ANQGSEA. The trim removed 7 bases at V and 4 bases at J, leaving 3 bases unmatched. CDR3 size: 12 residues. The chain's CDR3 is CSGGQGPETQYF. DNA of the CDR3: TGCAGCGGGGGACAGGGGCCAGAGACCCAGTACTTC.

The table lists this clonotype with a count of one. This chain connects TRBV7-3 to TRBJ1-6; 8 nucleotides match TRBD1. Trimming removed 2 bases from V and 9 bases from J; junction bases left unmatched: 3. The CDR3 extends over 14 amino acids. Germline CDR1 and CDR2: SGHTA and FQGTGA. The CDR3 sequence is CASSLGDRSSPLHF. The CDR3 bases are TGTGCCAGCAGCTTAGGGGACAGGAGTTCACCCCTCCACTTT.

The chain joins TRBV15 to TRBJ2-1; 7 nucleotides match TRBD2. The CDR3 sequence is 15 residues long. CDR1 and CDR2 from the germline V gene are LNHNV and YYDKDF (reference sequence). Losses at the gene ends were 4 bases for V and 8 bases for J; bases not matched to a gene: 11. The CDR3 DNA reads as TGTGCCACCAGCAACAGCGGGGCCCTTTACGATGAGCAGTTCTTC. It translates to CATSNSGALYDEQFF. Complete variable domain (other parts from reference TRBV15 and TRBJ2-1): DAMVIQNPRYQVTQFGKPVTLSCSQTLNHNVMYWYQQKSSQAPKLLFHYYDKDFNNEADTPDNFQSRRPNTSFCFLDIRSPGLGDTAMYLCATSNSGALYDEQFFGPGTRLTVL.

This clonotype was counted ten times or more. The chain has TRBV28 and TRBJ1-5; TRBD1 matches at 8 bases. The germline CDR1 and CDR2 sequences are MDHEN and SYDVKM. Trimming took 3 bases from V and 4 from J; bases not matched to a gene: 5. This CDR3 spans 15 amino acids. The CDR3 is CASSLPGGGNQPQHF. CDR3 nucleotides: TGTGCCAGCAGTTTGCCAGGGGGCGGTAATCAGCCCCAGCATTTT.

The rearrangement uses TRBV9 and TRBJ1-5; D remains ambiguous. CDR1 and CDR2 from the germline V gene are SGDLS and YYNGEE. The CDR3 runs 13 residues. V gave up 4 bases and J gave up 5 bases, with 10 bases separating them. CDR3 region: CASSQKSDQPQHF. The CDR3 DNA sequence: TGTGCCAGCAGCCAAAAATCGGATCAGCCCCAGCATTTT.

This rearrangement joins TRBV9 to TRBJ2-7, with 9 bases that match TRBD1. The trim removed 6 bases at V and 3 bases at J, leaving 7 bases unmatched. The CDR3 extends over 14 amino acids. CDR1 is SGDLS, CDR2 YYNGEE, per germline. CDR3 nucleotide sequence: TGTGCCAGCAACAAGGGACAGGGCTTCTACGAGCAGTACTTC. Residues: CASNKGQGFYEQYF.

This clonotype was found once. This sequence joins TRBV6-5 and TRBJ2-7; D is unresolved. TRBJ2-1 matches the DNA end more closely, so the J call is doubtful. The CDR3 is 12 residues long. Germline assignment: CDR1 MNHEY and CDR2 SVGAGI. CDR3: CASSGFGFEQFF. CDR3 coding DNA: TGTGCCAGCAGTGGATTCGGGTTCGAGCAGTTCTTC.

This clonotype was seen at least ten times. This chain links TRBV2 with TRBJ2-1; a possible D gene is TRBD1 (6 bases). This CDR3 comprises 14 residues. Trimming left V 7 bases short and J 4 bases short, with 14 bases between. Germline V gene sequence: CDR1 SNHLY, CDR2 FYNNEI. DNA for the CDR3: TGTGCCAGCAACCAGGGGCCCAATTACAATGAGCAGTTCTTC. Protein: CASNQGPNYNEQFF.

This chain links TRBV4-3 with TRBJ2-7, with D perhaps matching TRBD1 (5 bases). The germline V gene encodes CDR1 LGHNA and CDR2 YSLEER. The CDR3 is 15 amino acids. Trimming took 0 bases from V and 2 from J, leaving 11 bases between them. The CDR3 nucleotides read TGCGCCAGCAGCCAAGATTCGCAGGGAACCTACGAGCAGTACTTC. Its translation is CASSQDSQGTYEQYF.

This clonotype was counted only a few times. The gene calls are TRBV2 and TRBJ2-3; D ambiguous. The germline gives CDR1 SNHLY, CDR2 FYNNEI. The ends were cut back, 4 bases at V and 14 bases at J, with 19 bases in the middle. There are 13 residues in the CDR3. The CDR3 region is CASSAQNLQTGYF. CDR3 nucleotide sequence: TGTGCCAGCAGTGCCCAGAACCTCCAAACGGGGTATTTT.

The chain couples TRBV19 to TRBJ2-3; 7 nucleotides align to TRBD1. Germline V CDR1 and CDR2: LNHDA, SQIVND (reference sequence). The CDR3 is made up of 14 amino acids. The junction had 2 bases not matched to a gene; V was cut back by 3 bases and J by 2 bases. CDR3 DNA sequence: TGTGCCAGTAGTATGCAGGGGGTCACAGATACGCAGTATTTT. Its translation: CASSMQGVTDTQYF.

This clonotype was detected ten times or more. Compared with germline, one end of the junction differs, possibly owing to a read error. V usage is TRBV20-1 and J usage is TRBJ2-7, with 7 bases fitting TRBD2. The CDR3 is 13 amino acids. Germline V lookup: CDR1 DFQATT, CDR2 SNEGSKA (reference sequence). In nucleotides, the CDR3 is TGCAGTGCTAGGGCGGGGGAACACAGCCTGCACCAGTTC. Protein: CSARAGEHSLHQF.

V gene TRBV19 combines with J gene TRBJ2-5; D is undetermined. Deletions cut 1 base from V and 1 base from J, with 4 bases between. Germline-derived CDR1 and CDR2 are LNHDA and SQIVND (reference sequence). CDR3 length: 13 amino acids. This CDR3 reads CASSIVAQETQYF. The CDR3 DNA reads TGTGCCAGTAGTATAGTAGCCCAAGAGACCCAGTACTTC.

The chain couples TRBV5-4 to TRBJ1-3; 7 bases fit TRBD1. CDR1 is SGHNT, CDR2 YYREEE, per germline (reference sequence). V dropped 4 bases and J dropped 4; count of bases not matched to a gene: 14. The CDR3 runs to 17 residues. CDR3 nucleotide sequence: TGTGCCAGCAGCAGTAGTTACGACAGGGTAGCAGGAAACACCATATATTTT. Translation gives CASSSSYDRVAGNTIYF.

The chain couples TRBV2 to TRBJ2-7; 9 bases align to TRBD1. CDR3 length: 14 residues. The germline V gene has CDR1 SNHLY and CDR2 FYNNEI. V lost 4 bases, J lost 3 bases, and 4 bases stayed unmatched. CDR3 in DNA: TGTGCCAGCAGTGGTCGACAGGGGGGCTACGAGCAGTACTTC. Translation: CASSGRQGGYEQYF.

This clonotype was counted at least ten times. The rearrangement links TRBV13 to TRBJ2-7; a weak D match, TRBD2 (6 bases). The CDR3 is 12 amino acids. V lost 7 bases to trimming and J lost 4 bases, with 11 bases between them. Germline loops: CDR1 PRHDT, CDR2 FYEKMQ (reference sequence). CDR3 sequence (DNA): TGTGCCAGCATGGGGGGTACGTACGAGCAGTACTTC. Its protein product is CASMGGTYEQYF.

The chain has TRBV25-1 and TRBJ2-7; D is possibly TRBD1 or TRBD2 (5 bases each). Trimming shortened V by 7 bases and J by 2 bases, and 21 bases separated the two germline ends. From germline, CDR1 is MGHDK and CDR2 SYGVNS. The length of the CDR3 is 16 residues. The CDR3: CASKLGAALGPYEQYF. The DNA of the CDR3 is TGTGCCAGCAAGCTCGGGGCAGCCCTTGGTCCCTACGAGCAGTACTTC.

V is TRBV6-6 and J is TRBJ1-2, with 7 bases matching TRBD1. Germline CDR1 is MNHNY and CDR2 is SVGAGI (reference sequence). The CDR3 has 12 residues. V lost 6 bases and J lost 7; bases outside the gene matches: 5. The CDR3, as DNA: TGTGCCAGCAGACGACAGGGACGTGGCTACACCTTC. It codes for CASRRQGRGYTF.

This clonotype was counted once. At one of its ends the junction is not consistent with the germline gene, which may arise from a read error. This rearrangement joins TRBV10-2 to TRBJ1-1, with unresolved D. The CDR3 extends over 12 amino acids. The germline gives CDR1 WSHSY, CDR2 SAAADI. The CDR3 DNA reads TGCGCCAGCTGTGAGATGAACACTGAAGCTTTCTTT. Translation gives CASCEMNTEAFF.

V usage is TRBV29-1 and J usage is TRBJ2-3; 12 bases agree with TRBD2. Per germline, CDR1 SQVTM and CDR2 ANQGSEA. The V gene end was trimmed by 4 bases and the J gene end by 3 bases; junction bases not matched to a gene: 2. The CDR3 consists of 14 residues. CDR3 bases: TGCAGCGTTGGCCTAGCGGGGGGGACAGATACGCAGTATTTT. It is translated as CSVGLAGGTDTQYF.